Shown below are 4 T cell receptor beta chains from a single sample sequenced in a study of Ad26.COV2.S vaccination and SARS-CoV-2 variants. The sample's treatment: around 19 received Ad26.COV2.S at low or high dose, single or two shots; about 5 received placebo; per-sample allocation not given. Collection of the samples took place on day 63 after the first injection of vaccine or placebo. The data were produced by immunoSEQ multiplex PCR, yet TCRdb's version contains in-frame clones alone and is incomplete. The sample lists fewer than 900,000 clones; more than 80% were seen once. The specimen was peripheral blood, collected in a trial of Ad26.COV2.S vaccine versus placebo. The receptors were sampled from a person aged 18 to 59 who received the Ad26.COV2.S COVID-19 vaccine or a placebo.

The chain links TRBV9 to TRBJ2-7, with TRBD1 matching over 7 bases. Germline V gives CDR1 SGDLS, CDR2 YYNGEE. The CDR3 has 15 residues. Germline trimming cut 1 base from V and 1 base from J; bases unmatched to any gene: 5. CDR3 loop: CASSVFPGQSYEQYF. The DNA of the CDR3 is TGTGCCAGCAGCGTATTTCCGGGACAGTCCTACGAGCAGTACTTC. The full variable domain, its missing parts supplied by reference TRBV9 and TRBJ2-7, is DSGVTQTPKHLITATGQRVTLRCSPRSGDLSVYWYQQSLDQGLQFLIQYYNGEERAKGNILERFSAQQFPDLHSELNLSSLELGDSALYFCASSVFPGQSYEQYFGPGTRLTVT.

In regard to this clone: Other DNA sequences in this sample translate to the same CDR3. The J gene is TRBJ1-2, the V gene TRBV9; D unclear. CDR3 length: 11 amino acids. V was shortened by 4 bases and J by 0 bases, with 1 base between the two germline ends. Germline CDR1 reads SGDLS; CDR2 reads YYNGEE. CDR3 nucleotide sequence: TGTGCCAGCAGCTCTAACTATGGCTACACCTTC. This gives the protein CASSSNYGYTF. Full variable domain (outside the CDR3, taken from reference TRBV9 and TRBJ1-2): DSGVTQTPKHLITATGQRVTLRCSPRSGDLSVYWYQQSLDQGLQFLIQYYNGEERAKGNILERFSAQQFPDLHSELNLSSLELGDSALYFCASSSNYGYTFGSGTRLTVV.

This rearrangement joins TRBV6-1 to TRBJ2-7; TRBD2 agrees at 12 bases. V was clipped by 2 bases and J by 7 bases; unmatched bases: 3. Per germline, CDR1 MNHNS and CDR2 SASEGT. The CDR3 spans 14 residues. CDR3 nucleotides: TGTGCCAGCAGTGAACTAGCGGGAGGGTGGGAGCAGTACTTC. The encoded protein is CASSELAGGWEQYF.

The J gene is TRBJ1-3, the V gene TRBV6-5, with D possibly being TRBD1 (5 bases). This CDR3 region has 14 residues. Looked up from germline, CDR1 is MNHEY and CDR2 is SVGAGI. The ends were cut back, 6 bases at V and 4 bases at J, with 13 bases in the middle. The chain's CDR3 is CASSSGVGGNTIYF. In DNA form, the CDR3 reads TGTGCCAGCAGCTCGGGGGTAGGGGGAAACACCATATATTTT.